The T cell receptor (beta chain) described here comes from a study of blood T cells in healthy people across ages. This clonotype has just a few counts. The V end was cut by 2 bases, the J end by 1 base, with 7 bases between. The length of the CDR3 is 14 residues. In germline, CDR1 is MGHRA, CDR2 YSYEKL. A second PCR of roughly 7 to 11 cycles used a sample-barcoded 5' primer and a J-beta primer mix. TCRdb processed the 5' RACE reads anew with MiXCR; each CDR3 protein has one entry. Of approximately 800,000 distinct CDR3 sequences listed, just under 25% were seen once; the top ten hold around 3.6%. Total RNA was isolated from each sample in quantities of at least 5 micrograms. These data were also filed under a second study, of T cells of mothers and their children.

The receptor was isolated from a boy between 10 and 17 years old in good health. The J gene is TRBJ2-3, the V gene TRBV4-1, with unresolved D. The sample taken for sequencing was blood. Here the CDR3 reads CASSQLWGTDTQYF. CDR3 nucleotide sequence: TGCGCCAGCAGCCAATTGTGGGGCACAGATACGCAGTATTTT.